The T cell receptor (beta chain) described here comes from a study of blood T cell repertoires in COVID-19. About the study: The United States, Italy and Spain provided the acute and convalescent COVID-19 samples. From T cells, B-cell-depleted T cells, or PBMCs came the material, which was cDNA or gDNA.

Profiling relied on immunoSEQ multiplex PCR, and the TCRdb table lists in-frame clones only, not all of them. Of more than 120,000 clones listed, 70% to 90% are singletons. V was clipped by 0 bases and J by 5 bases; unmatched bases: 4. Germline lookup yields CDR1 MNHEY and CDR2 SVGEGT. The length of the CDR3 is 16 residues. The chain couples TRBV6-2 or TRBV6-3 to TRBJ1-4; 9 bases are shared with TRBD1. The sequenced sample consisted of peripheral blood. This receptor was taken from a human donor with acute or convalescent COVID-19. The donor label of this sample is uncertain. The CDR3 DNA sequence: TGTGCCAGCAGTTACTCGCCGGACAGGGGAAATGAAAAACTGTTTTTT. Its protein product is CASSYSPDRGNEKLFF.